Given below is one T cell receptor beta chain in context. What it recognizes is unknown. CDR3 length: 15 amino acids. Germline V lookup: CDR1 SGHTA, CDR2 FQGNSA. Germline trimming cut 3 bases from V and 4 bases from J; bases unmatched to any gene: 6. These data originate in a study of CD4 T cells in relation to SARS-CoV-2 and coronaviruses. Looking at the study overall: Negative control cultures got HIV-1 Nef peptides or no peptide.

Before the COVID-19 pandemic, during about 2010-2019, CD4+ T cells were taken from unexposed donors. CD4+ T cells were isolated from the cells after 10 days of culture. Testing used SARS-CoV-2 S/N and four cold-coronavirus spikes on unexposed-donor CD4+ T cells, cells permitting. Cultures received half-medium IL-2 refreshes on days 3 and 7. Profiled with immunoSEQ multiplex PCR; TCRdb holds only in-frame clones, not every one. Seen here are around 25,000 clones, under 80% observed once, and the top ten hold over 9.5%. Material for sequencing was CD4+ T cells from PBMCs, cultured in vitro. The V and J genes are TRBV7-2 and TRBJ1-3; TRBD1 matches at 7 bases. This clonotype originated in a human donor in good health. This CDR3 reads CASSFTGVSGNTIYF. The CDR3, as DNA: TGTGCCAGCAGCTTTACAGGGGTGAGCGGAAACACCATATATTTT.